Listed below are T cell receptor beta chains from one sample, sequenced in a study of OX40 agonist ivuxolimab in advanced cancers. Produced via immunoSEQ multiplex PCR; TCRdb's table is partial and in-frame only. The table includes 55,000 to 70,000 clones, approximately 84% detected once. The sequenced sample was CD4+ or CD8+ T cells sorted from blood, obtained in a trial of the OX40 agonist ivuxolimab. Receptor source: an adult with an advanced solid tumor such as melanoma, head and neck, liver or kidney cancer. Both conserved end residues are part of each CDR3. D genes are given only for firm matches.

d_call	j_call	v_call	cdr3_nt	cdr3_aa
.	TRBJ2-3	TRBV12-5	TGTGCTAGTGGTTTAGGACCGGATACGCAGTATTTT	CASGLGPDTQYF
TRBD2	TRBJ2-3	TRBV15	TGTGCCACCAGCATGAGCGGGGCCACAGATACGCAGTATTTT	CATSMSGATDTQYF
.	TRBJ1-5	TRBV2	TGTGCCAGCAGTCCCAACTTGGATCAGCCCCAGCATTTT	CASSPNLDQPQHF
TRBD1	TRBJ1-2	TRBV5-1	TGCGCCAGCAGTCCCGGGACAGGCGGATCTGGCTACACCTTC	CASSPGTGGSGYTF
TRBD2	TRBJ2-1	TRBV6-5	TGTGCCTCAAAGGCGGCTAGCGGGGGGGAGCAGTTCTTC	CASKAASGGEQFF
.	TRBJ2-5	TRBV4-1	TGCGCCAGCAGCCCTCGGGACGCTCAAGAGACCCAGTACTTC	CASSPRDAQETQYF
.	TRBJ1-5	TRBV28	TGTGCCAGCAGTTTGAAAGGCCAGCCCCAGCATTTT	CASSLKGQPQHF
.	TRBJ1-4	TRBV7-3	TGTGCCAGCAGCACACGATACCCCGGGGGTACAACTAATGAAAAACTGTTTTTT	CASSTRYPGGTTNEKLFF
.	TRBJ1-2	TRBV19	TGTGCCAGTAGTATTCGGCAGGCTCTCGATGGCTACACCTTC	CASSIRQALDGYTF
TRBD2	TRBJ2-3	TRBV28	TGTGCCAGCAGTGCCGCGGGAGATTACGGAGATACGCAGTATTTT	CASSAAGDYGDTQYF
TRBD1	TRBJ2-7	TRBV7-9	TGTGCCAGCAGCTCCGGACAGGGGAGCTACGAGCAGTACTTC	CASSSGQGSYEQYF
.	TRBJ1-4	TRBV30	TGTGCCTGGAGTGGGGCAGGGGTAGTTAATGAAAAACTGTTTTTT	CAWSGAGVVNEKLFF